This record covers a single TCR beta chain. Profiling relied on immunoSEQ multiplex PCR, and the TCRdb table lists in-frame clones only, not all of them. The data contain roughly 340,000 clones, about 87% of them seen just once; the ten biggest clones take up roughly 6.3%. Seattle patient enrollment occurred during active infection, with longitudinal follow-up thereafter. This entry comes from a study of blood T cell repertoires in COVID-19. Study at large: T cells, B-cell-depleted T cells, or PBMCs provided the cDNA or gDNA that served as material.

Per germline, CDR1 LNHDA and CDR2 SQIVND (reference sequence). The CDR3 is 14 amino acids. The ends lost 5 bases at V and 4 bases at J; junction bases unmatched: 3. The material sequenced was peripheral blood. This chain joins TRBV19 and TRBJ2-7; 12 bases are shared with TRBD2. This TCR came from a woman between 50 and 59 years old with COVID-19, enrolled during active disease. CDR3 sequence: CASSFGLAGYEQYF. The DNA for the CDR3 is TGTGCCAGTAGTTTCGGACTAGCGGGGTACGAGCAGTACTTC.